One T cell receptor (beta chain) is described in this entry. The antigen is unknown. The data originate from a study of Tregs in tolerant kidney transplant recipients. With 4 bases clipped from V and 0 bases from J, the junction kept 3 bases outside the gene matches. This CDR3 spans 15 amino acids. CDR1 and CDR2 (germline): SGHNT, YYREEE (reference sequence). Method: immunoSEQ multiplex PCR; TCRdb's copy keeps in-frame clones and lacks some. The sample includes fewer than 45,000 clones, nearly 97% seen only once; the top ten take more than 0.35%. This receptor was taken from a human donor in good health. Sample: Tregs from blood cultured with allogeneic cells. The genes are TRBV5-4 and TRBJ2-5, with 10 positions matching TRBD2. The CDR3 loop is CASSELAGYQETQYF. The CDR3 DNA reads TGTGCCAGCAGCGAACTAGCGGGGTACCAAGAGACCCAGTACTTC.